This T cell receptor (beta chain) emerged from a study of blood T cell repertoires in COVID-19. Authors' processing steps: Amplification of reference gene primers was used by the study to estimate nucleated cell counts. Sequencing used immunoSEQ multiplex PCR; TCRdb keeps in-frame clones, though not all of them. That table is the source of V, J and clone size, and D and trimming were worked out from the DNA. The data contain approximately 140,000 clones, more than 60% of them singletons. V trimming: 6 bases; J trimming: 0 bases; junction bases outside the gene matches: 6. The germline CDR1 and CDR2 sequences are LNHDA and SQIVND (reference sequence). The CDR3 contains 16 residues.

The chain couples TRBV19 to TRBJ2-1; 9 bases are a match to TRBD1. The receptor was isolated from a man in his fifties or sixties with acute or convalescent COVID-19. The sample taken for sequencing was peripheral blood. DNA of the CDR3: TGTGCCAGTAGCGCGGGGACAGGGAACTCCTACAATGAGCAGTTCTTC. It encodes CASSAGTGNSYNEQFF.